The entry below gives a single T cell receptor (beta chain) sequence along with its context. Its antigen is not identified. The record originates from a study of T cell repertoires in cytomegalovirus infection. On the study more broadly: Selection of CMV epitopes for the study included recently identified HLA-C-restricted and well-studied HLA-B-restricted ones. Shared public TCR beta signatures pointed to both CMV infection and a matching HLA type.

TCRdb re-derived calls from the reads in MiXCR, one entry per CDR3 protein. The sample lists 300,000 to 400,000 distinct CDR3 sequences, roughly 28% occurring once. Study results and caveats: Clonotype analysis showed dominance of the ex vivo response by HLA-C-restricted CMV-specific TCR beta clonotypes.

The sequence derives from a human donor in good health (CMV status not recorded). Some clones in this sample may be carry-over from other donors' samples. The source material was cultured PBMCs, sampled from culture after CMV antigen stimulation.

The CDR3: CASRIPSAGEQFF. The CDR3 DNA follows: TGTGCCAGCAGGATCCCATCGGCCGGTGAGCAGTTCTTC. This rearrangement joins TRBV7-2 to TRBJ2-1; the D is unclear. Germline CDR1 is SGHTA and CDR2 is FQGNSA. Trimming removed 6 bases at V and 9 bases at J, with 15 bases between. The CDR3 contains 13 residues. The variable domain in full, with the rest retrieved from reference TRBV7-2 and TRBJ2-1, is GAGVSQSPSNKVTEKGKDVELRCDPISGHTALYWYRQSLGQGLEFLIYFQGNSAPDKSGLPSDRFSAERTGGSVSTLTIQRTQQEDSAVYLCASRIPSAGEQFFGPGTRLTVL.